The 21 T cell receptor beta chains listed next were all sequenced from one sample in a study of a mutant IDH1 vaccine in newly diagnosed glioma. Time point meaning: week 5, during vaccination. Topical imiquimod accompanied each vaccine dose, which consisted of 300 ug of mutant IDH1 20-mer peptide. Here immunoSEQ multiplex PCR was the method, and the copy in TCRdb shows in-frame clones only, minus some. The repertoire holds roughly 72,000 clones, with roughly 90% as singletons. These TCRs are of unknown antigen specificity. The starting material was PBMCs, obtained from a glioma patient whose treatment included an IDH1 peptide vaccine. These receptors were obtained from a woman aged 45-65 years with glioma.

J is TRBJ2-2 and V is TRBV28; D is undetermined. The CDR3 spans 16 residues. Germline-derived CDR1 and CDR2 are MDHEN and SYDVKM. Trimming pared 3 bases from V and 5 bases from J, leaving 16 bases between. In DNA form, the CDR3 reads TGTGCCAGCAGTTTCGGCTCCAATAGTCCAACCGGGGAGCTGTTTTTT. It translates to CASSFGSNSPTGELFF.

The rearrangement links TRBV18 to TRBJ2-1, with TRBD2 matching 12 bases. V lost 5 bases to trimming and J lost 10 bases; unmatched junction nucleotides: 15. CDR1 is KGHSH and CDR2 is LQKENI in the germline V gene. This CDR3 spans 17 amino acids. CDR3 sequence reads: CASSSNLAGGPSGEQFF. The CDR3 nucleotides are TGTGCCAGCTCATCTAACCTAGCGGGAGGGCCCTCAGGGGAGCAGTTCTTC.

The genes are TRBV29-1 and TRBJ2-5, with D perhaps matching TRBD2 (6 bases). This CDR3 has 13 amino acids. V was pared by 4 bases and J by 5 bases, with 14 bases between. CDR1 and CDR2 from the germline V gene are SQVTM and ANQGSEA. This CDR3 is CSVGAGFKETQYF. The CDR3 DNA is TGCAGCGTTGGGGCGGGGTTTAAGGAGACCCAGTACTTC. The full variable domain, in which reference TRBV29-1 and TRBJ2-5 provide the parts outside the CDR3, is SAVISQKPSRDICQRGTSLTIQCQVDSQVTMMFWYRQQPGQSLTLIATANQGSEATYESGFVIDKFPISRPNLTFSTLTVSNMSPEDSSIYLCSVGAGFKETQYFGPGTRLLVL.

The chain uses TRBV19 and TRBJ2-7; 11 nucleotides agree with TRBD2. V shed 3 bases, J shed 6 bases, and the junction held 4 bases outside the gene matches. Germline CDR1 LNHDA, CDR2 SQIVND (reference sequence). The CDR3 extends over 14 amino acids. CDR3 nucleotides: TGTGCCAGTAGTATCACTAGCGGGAGTGGCGAGCAGTACTTC. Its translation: CASSITSGSGEQYF.

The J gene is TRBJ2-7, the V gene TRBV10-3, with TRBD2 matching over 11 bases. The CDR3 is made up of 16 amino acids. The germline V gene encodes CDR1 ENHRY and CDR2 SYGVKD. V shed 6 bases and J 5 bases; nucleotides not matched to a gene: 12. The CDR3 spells CAISNQPTSGSDEQYF. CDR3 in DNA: TGTGCCATCAGCAATCAACCAACTAGCGGGAGTGACGAGCAGTACTTC.

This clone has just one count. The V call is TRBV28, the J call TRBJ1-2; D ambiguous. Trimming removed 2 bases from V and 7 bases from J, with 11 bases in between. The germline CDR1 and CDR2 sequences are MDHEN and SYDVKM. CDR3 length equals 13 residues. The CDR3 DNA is TGTGCCAGCAGTTTAGGGGTTGGATTTGGCTACACCTTC. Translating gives CASSLGVGFGYTF.

CDR3 sequence reads: CASSLSPRRPNYNEQFF. CDR3 bases: TGTGCCAGCAGTTTATCCCCCAGGAGGCCCAATTACAATGAGCAGTTCTTC. The V call is TRBV27, the J call TRBJ2-1, with D possibly being TRBD2 (5 bases). The V gene lost 0 bases and the J gene lost 4 bases, with 16 bases spanning the gap. The germline gives CDR1 MNHEY, CDR2 SMNVEV (reference sequence). The CDR3 runs to 17 residues.

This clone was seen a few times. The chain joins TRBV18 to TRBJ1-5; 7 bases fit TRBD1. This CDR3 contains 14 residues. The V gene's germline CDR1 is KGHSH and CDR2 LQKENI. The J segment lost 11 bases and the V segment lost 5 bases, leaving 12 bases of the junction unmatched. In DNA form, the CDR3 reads TGTGCCAGCTCATCGACAGGGTACGAATGGGCCCAGCATTTT. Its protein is CASSSTGYEWAQHF. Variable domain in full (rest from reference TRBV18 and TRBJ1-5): NAGVMQNPRHLVRRRGQEARLRCSPMKGHSHVYWYRQLPEEGLKFMVYLQKENIIDESGMPKERFSAEFPKEGPSILRIQQVVRGDSAAYFCASSSTGYEWAQHFGDGTRLSIL.

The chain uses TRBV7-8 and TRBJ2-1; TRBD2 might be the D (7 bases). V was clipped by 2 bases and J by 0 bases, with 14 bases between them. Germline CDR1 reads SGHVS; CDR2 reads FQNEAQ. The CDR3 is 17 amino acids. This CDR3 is CASSLLRGRASYNEQFF. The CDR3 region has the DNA TGTGCCAGCAGCTTACTAAGGGGGAGGGCCTCCTACAATGAGCAGTTCTTC.

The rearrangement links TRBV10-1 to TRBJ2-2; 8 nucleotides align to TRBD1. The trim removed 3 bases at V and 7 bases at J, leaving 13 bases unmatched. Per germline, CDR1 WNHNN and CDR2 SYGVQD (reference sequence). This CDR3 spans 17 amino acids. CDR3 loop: CASSESLGTGRGGELFF. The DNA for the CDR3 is TGCGCCAGCAGTGAATCTCTAGGGACAGGACGGGGCGGGGAGCTGTTTTTT.

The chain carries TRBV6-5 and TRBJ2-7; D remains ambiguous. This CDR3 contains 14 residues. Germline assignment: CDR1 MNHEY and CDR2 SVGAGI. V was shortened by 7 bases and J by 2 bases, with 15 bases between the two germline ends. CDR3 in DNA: TGTGCCAGCAAAAACCTTATAGGGCCCTACGAGCAGTACTTC. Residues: CASKNLIGPYEQYF.

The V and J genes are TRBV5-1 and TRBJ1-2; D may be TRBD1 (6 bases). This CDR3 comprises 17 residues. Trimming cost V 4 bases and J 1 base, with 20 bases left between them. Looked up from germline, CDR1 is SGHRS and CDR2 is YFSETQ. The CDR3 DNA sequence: TGCGCCAGCAGCCGGGAAGTAGGGGCCAGGGGTAACTATGGCTACACCTTC. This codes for CASSREVGARGNYGYTF.

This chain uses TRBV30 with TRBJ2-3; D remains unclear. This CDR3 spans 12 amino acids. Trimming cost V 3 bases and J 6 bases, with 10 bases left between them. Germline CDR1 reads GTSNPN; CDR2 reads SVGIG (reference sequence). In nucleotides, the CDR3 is TGTGCCTGGAGCCCATGGGGTGATACGCAGTATTTT. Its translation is CAWSPWGDTQYF.

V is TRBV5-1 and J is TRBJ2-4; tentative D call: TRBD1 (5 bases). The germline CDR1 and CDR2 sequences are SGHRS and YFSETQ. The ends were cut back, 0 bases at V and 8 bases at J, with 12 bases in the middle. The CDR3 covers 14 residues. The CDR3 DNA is TGCGCCAGCAGCTTGGTCGCCGCCAGGGACATTCAGTACTTC. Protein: CASSLVAARDIQYF. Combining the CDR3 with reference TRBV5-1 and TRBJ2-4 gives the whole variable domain KAGVTQTPRYLIKTRGQQVTLSCSPISGHRSVSWYQQTPGQGLQFLFEYFSETQRNKGNFPGRFSGRQFSNSRSEMNVSTLELGDSALYLCASSLVAARDIQYFGAGTRLSVL.

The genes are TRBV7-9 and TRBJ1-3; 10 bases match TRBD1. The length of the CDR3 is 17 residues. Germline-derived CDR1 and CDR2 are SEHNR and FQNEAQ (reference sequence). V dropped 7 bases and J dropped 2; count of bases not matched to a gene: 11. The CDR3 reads CASKTDRGSPTGNTIYF. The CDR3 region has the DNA TGTGCCAGCAAGACGGACAGGGGGTCCCCCACTGGAAACACCATATATTTT.

In nucleotides, the CDR3 is TGTGCCAGCAGCTTAGGAGGACAGGGGGCCCCCTACGAGCAGTACTTC. Protein sequence: CASSLGGQGAPYEQYF. The genes are TRBV7-8 and TRBJ2-7; 11 bases line up with TRBD1. Germline assignment: CDR1 SGHVS and CDR2 FQNEAQ. The CDR3 loop spans 16 amino acids. The V and J ends lost 1 base and 2 bases, in that order; junction bases with no gene match: 4.

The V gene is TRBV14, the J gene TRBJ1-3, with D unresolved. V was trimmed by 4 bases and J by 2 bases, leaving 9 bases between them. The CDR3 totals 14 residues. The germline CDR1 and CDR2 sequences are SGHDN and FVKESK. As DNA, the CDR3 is TGTGCCAGCAGCCTCAGATCGCCTGGAAACACCATATATTTT. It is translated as CASSLRSPGNTIYF.

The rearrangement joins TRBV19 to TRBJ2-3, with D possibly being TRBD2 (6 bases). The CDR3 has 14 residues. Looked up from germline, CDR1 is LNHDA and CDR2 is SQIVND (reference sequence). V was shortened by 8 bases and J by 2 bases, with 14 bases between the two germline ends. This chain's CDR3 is CASGRDSSTDTQYF. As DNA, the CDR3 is TGTGCCAGTGGACGGGACTCCTCCACAGATACGCAGTATTTT. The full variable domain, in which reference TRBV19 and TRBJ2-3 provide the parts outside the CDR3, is DGGITQSPKYLFRKEGQNVTLSCEQNLNHDAMYWYRQDPGQGLRLIYYSQIVNDFQKGDIAEGYSVSREKKESFPLTVTSAQKNPTAFYLCASGRDSSTDTQYFGPGTRLTVL.

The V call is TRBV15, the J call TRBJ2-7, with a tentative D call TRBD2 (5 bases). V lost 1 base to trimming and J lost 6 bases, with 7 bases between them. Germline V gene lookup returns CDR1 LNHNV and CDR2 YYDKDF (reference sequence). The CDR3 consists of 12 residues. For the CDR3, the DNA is TGTGCCACCAGCAGAGGGGGAGTCGAGCAGTACTTC. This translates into CATSRGGVEQYF.

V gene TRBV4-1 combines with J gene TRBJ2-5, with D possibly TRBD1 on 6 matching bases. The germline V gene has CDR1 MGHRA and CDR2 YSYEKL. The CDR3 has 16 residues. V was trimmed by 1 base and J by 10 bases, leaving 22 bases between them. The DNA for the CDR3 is TGCGCCAGCAGCCAAGTGACAGGTGAAGGTGGAATTGGCCAGTACTTC. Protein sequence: CASSQVTGEGGIGQYF.

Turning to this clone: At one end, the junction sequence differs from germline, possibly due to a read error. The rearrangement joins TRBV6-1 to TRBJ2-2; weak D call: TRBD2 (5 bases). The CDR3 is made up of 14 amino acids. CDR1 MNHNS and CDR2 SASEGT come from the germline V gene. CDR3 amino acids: CASREAENTGELFF. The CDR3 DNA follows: TGTGCCAGCAGGGAAGCGGAGAACACCGGGGAGCTGTTTTTT.